This T cell receptor (beta chain) was obtained from a study of T-cell reconstitution after alpha-beta-depleted transplantation in children (dated by TCRdb to the mid-2010s). Study-wide context: T-cell immune reconstitution after TCRalphabeta/CD19-depleted allogeneic hematopoietic cell transplantation in children was quantitatively tracked in the study by means of TCR repertoire profiling.

The library was obtained by PCR. Data came from an Illumina HiSeq 2500. To normalize quantification of the TCRbeta repertoire, the TCR libraries were built with molecular barcoding that relied on unique molecular identifiers. TCRdb reprocessing: public reads trimmed at Q25 with fastp, clones called with MiXCR, in-frame beta chains kept. A single entry per CDR3 protein holds the most common genes and DNA from its merged rows. The sample table contains several thousand distinct CDR3 sequences; only one count was recorded for just under 20% of them. Jointly, the top ten make up roughly 45% of the sample. Results the study describes overall, beyond this receptor: The high TCRbeta diversity at day 60 in some patients was ascribed to recipient T cells and intrathymic progenitors that had survived conditioning. Over the following months the frequencies of hyperexpanded clones went down, and after one year T-cell counts and TCRbeta diversity were mostly credited to newly produced T cells. About two months after transplant, the apparently early recovery of alphabetaT-cell counts reportedly depended on just several hundred clones that had expanded rapidly and came from non-depleted graft cells.

The sample's treatment or condition, from its label and the paper: allogeneic hematopoietic cell transplantation with graft depleted of TCRalphabeta T cells and CD19 B cells. The children who served as transplant recipients had been given grafts of TCRalphabeta/CD19-depleted allogeneic hematopoietic cells. The CDR3 sequence holds 16 residues, the cysteine and phenylalanine included. Of the read, only the CDR3 DNA is kept; its 48 bases are in frame from base 1. The germline V gene supplies CDR1 SGHAT and CDR2 FQNNGV. V lost 3 bases and J lost 2 bases; the stretch between them is 15 bases long. As to this clonotype: The specificity of this receptor is unknown. No much larger clonotype is one base removed from it; base qualities were not supplied.

The sequence links TRBV11-2 to TRBJ2-3, with the identity of the D gene unclear. The sequencing here drew on PBMCs, mostly from graft donor cells, taken 180 days after TCRalphabeta/CD19-depleted stem cell transplant. This receptor was taken from a male patient between 2 and 15 years old who had a stem cell transplant for acute lymphoblastic leukemia, so the T cells may come from the graft donor. At the DNA level, the sequence is TGTGCCAGCAGCTTGTTGAGCCTGTGGGCCACAGATACGCAGTATTTT. Translated, this gives CASSLLSLWATDTQYF.